This TCR beta chain was captured in a study of T cells in Graves' hyperthyroidism and ophthalmopathy. Turning to the study itself: It was at initial diagnosis, before any treatment, that peripheral blood was collected.

Researchers took RNA transcripts and amplified the TCR beta CDR3 regions from them. A set of HTBI primers served as the primers for a first-round RT-PCR of the TCR CDR3. TCRdb re-called the multiplex PCR reads with MiXCR, one entry per CDR3 protein. The sample consists of about 500,000 distinct CDR3 sequences, under 20% of them appearing once. Germline loops: CDR1 SGHAT, CDR2 FQNNGV. The length of the CDR3 is 14 residues. Trimming removed 7 bases from V and 3 bases from J; junction bases left unmatched: 8. The chain recombines TRBV11-2 with TRBJ2-5, with 7 bases fitting TRBD2. Sequenced: blood. This sequence was found in a young woman with Graves' ophthalmopathy. CDR3 in amino acids: CASNPLAIEETQYF. CDR3 coding DNA: TGTGCCAGCAACCCACTAGCGATAGAAGAGACCCAGTACTTC. Full variable domain (missing parts from reference TRBV11-2 and TRBJ2-5): EAGVAQSPRYKIIEKRQSVAFWCNPISGHATLYWYQQILGQGPKLLIQFQNNGVVDDSQLPKDRFSAERLKGVDSTLKIQPAKLEDSAVYLCASNPLAIEETQYFGPGTRLLVL.